Listed here are 30 T cell receptor beta chains from one sample, sequenced in a study of cytomegalovirus exposure and HLA in healthy donors. PCR amplification relied on 60 Vbeta primers (plus 13 Jbeta primers). The protocol was immunoSEQ multiplex PCR, while the TCRdb copy is restricted to in-frame clones and leaves out a portion. The table lists some 110,000 clones. Input material: PBMCs. These receptors came from a man aged 30 to 39 in good health and CMV-seronegative.

The V and J genes are TRBV5-1 and TRBJ1-4; the D gene is possibly TRBD1 (6 bases). Germline lookup yields CDR1 SGHRS and CDR2 YFSETQ. The CDR3 runs 15 residues. V was cut by 0 bases and J by 3 bases, with 9 bases left in between. CDR3 protein: CASSLADSPNEKLFF. The CDR3 DNA follows: TGCGCCAGCAGCTTGGCGGACAGTCCTAATGAAAAACTGTTTTTT.

This chain connects TRBV13 to TRBJ2-1, with 11 bases lining up with TRBD2. Germline V lookup: CDR1 PRHDT, CDR2 FYEKMQ (reference sequence). The V and J ends lost 5 bases and 3 bases, in that order; junction bases with no gene match: 3. The CDR3 has 15 residues. The CDR3, as DNA: TGTGCCAGCAGCCCAACTAGCGGGGGCTACAATGAGCAGTTCTTC. The encoded protein is CASSPTSGGYNEQFF.

The chain combines TRBV6-5 with TRBJ1-4, with TRBD1 matching 7 bases. The V segment lost 5 bases and the J segment 5 bases; nucleotides outside the gene matches: 8. In germline, CDR1 is MNHEY, CDR2 SVGAGI. This CDR3 has 15 residues. The DNA of the CDR3 is TGTGCCAGCAGTGCCCGGACAGGCGGAAATGAAAAACTGTTTTTT. It specifies CASSARTGGNEKLFF.

This sequence joins TRBV7-2 and TRBJ2-3, with 8 nucleotides matching TRBD2. V trimming: 1 base; J trimming: 0 bases; junction bases outside the gene matches: 3. Germline V gene lookup returns CDR1 SGHTA and CDR2 FQGNSA. The CDR3 is 16 amino acids. The CDR3 bases are TGTGCCAGCAGCTTAGTCGGCGGGGGGAGCACAGATACGCAGTATTTT. Protein sequence: CASSLVGGGSTDTQYF. The whole variable domain, remainder taken from reference TRBV7-2 and TRBJ2-3, is GAGVSQSPSNKVTEKGKDVELRCDPISGHTALYWYRQSLGQGLEFLIYFQGNSAPDKSGLPSDRFSAERTGGSVSTLTIQRTQQEDSAVYLCASSLVGGGSTDTQYFGPGTRLTVL.

The genes are TRBV20-1 and TRBJ2-7; D uncertain. CDR1 is DFQATT and CDR2 is SNEGSKA in the germline V gene (reference sequence). The CDR3 loop spans 10 amino acids. Between the trimmed V and J ends, which lost 3 bases and 4 bases, there was a span of 4 bases. CDR3 residues: CSAREYEQYF. For the CDR3, the DNA is TGCAGTGCTAGGGAGTACGAGCAGTACTTC.

The chain uses TRBV7-9 and TRBJ2-1, with 8 positions matching TRBD1. Germline values: CDR1 SEHNR, CDR2 FQNEAQ (reference sequence). The CDR3 contains 14 residues. Trimming took 10 bases from V and 7 from J; bases not matched to a gene: 12. The CDR3 loop reads CATTLGQGRNEQFF. The CDR3 bases are TGTGCCACTACCCTTGGACAGGGTAGGAATGAGCAGTTCTTC.

The chain has TRBV28 and TRBJ1-3; weak D call: TRBD1 (5 bases). The germline CDR1 and CDR2 sequences are MDHEN and SYDVKM. V was shortened by 3 bases and J by 2 bases, with 17 bases between the two germline ends. The CDR3 spans 17 residues. This CDR3 reads CASSFPGGIGAGNTIYF. In DNA, the CDR3 is TGTGCCAGCAGTTTCCCTGGGGGGATCGGAGCTGGAAACACCATATATTTT.

CDR3 sequence reads: CASTVNTEAFF. Here the CDR3 DNA reads TGTGCCAGCACAGTGAACACTGAAGCTTTCTTT. The chain links TRBV6-1 to TRBJ1-1; D is unresolved. V dropped 7 bases and J dropped 0 bases, with 3 bases sitting between them. Per germline, CDR1 MNHNS and CDR2 SASEGT. This CDR3 is built from 11 residues.

The rearrangement joins TRBV6-1 to TRBJ1-2; TRBD1 matches at 7 bases. Germline CDR1 MNHNS, CDR2 SASEGT. This CDR3 spans 15 amino acids. Unmatched junction bases numbered 10, after V lost 4 bases and J lost 5 bases. DNA for the CDR3: TGTGCCAGCAGTGCCAAGCTCGGGACAGTGTATGGCTACACCTTC. Protein sequence: CASSAKLGTVYGYTF.

The chain couples TRBV11-1 to TRBJ2-5; D gene ambiguous. The CDR3 has 14 amino acids. V gave up 2 bases and J gave up 1 base, with 8 bases separating them. From germline, CDR1 is SGHAT and CDR2 FQDESV (reference sequence). The CDR3 region is CASSLMASQETQYF. As DNA, the CDR3 is TGTGCCAGCAGCTTAATGGCTTCCCAAGAGACCCAGTACTTC. Full variable domain (rest looked up from reference TRBV11-1 and TRBJ2-5): EAEVAQSPRYKITEKSQAVAFWCDPISGHATLYWYRQILGQGPELLVQFQDESVVDDSQLPKDRFSAERLKGVDSTLKIQPAELGDSAMYLCASSLMASQETQYFGPGTRLLVL.

This chain joins TRBV5-4 and TRBJ2-3; possible D gene TRBD2, 5 bases. The germline CDR1 and CDR2 sequences are SGHNT and YYREEE (reference sequence). Trimming left V 4 bases short and J 2 bases short, with 17 bases between. There are 16 residues in the CDR3. CDR3 amino acids: CASSPELVRTTDTQYF. Here the CDR3 DNA reads TGTGCCAGCAGCCCCGAACTAGTTCGGACCACAGATACGCAGTATTTT. Filled out from reference TRBV5-4 and TRBJ2-3, the complete variable domain reads ETGVTQSPTHLIKTRGQQVTLRCSSQSGHNTVSWYQQALGQGPQFIFQYYREEENGRGNFPPRFSGLQFPNYSSELNVNALELDDSALYLCASSPELVRTTDTQYFGPGTRLTVL.

The chain carries TRBV7-9 and TRBJ1-4; TRBD1 agrees at 9 bases. After removal of 3 bases from V and 5 bases from J, the junction contained 4 bases not matched to a gene. The CDR3 spans 15 residues. Germline V lookup: CDR1 SEHNR, CDR2 FQNEAQ (reference sequence). The CDR3 reads CASSFGTGRNEKLFF. The CDR3 region has the DNA TGTGCCAGCAGCTTTGGGACAGGGCGGAATGAAAAACTGTTTTTT.

The chain couples TRBV7-3 to TRBJ2-3; 10 bases are a match to TRBD2. The CDR3 has 19 amino acids. Germline values: CDR1 SGHTA, CDR2 FQGTGA. V was pared by 1 base and J by 2 bases, with 12 bases of the junction left unmatched. CDR3: CASSLRGSGGDLTTDTQYF. The CDR3 DNA reads as TGTGCCAGCAGCTTAAGAGGGAGCGGGGGGGACCTAACCACAGATACGCAGTATTTT.

The chain couples TRBV7-3 to TRBJ2-1, with 7 bases fitting TRBD2. J gave up 13 bases and V 4 bases, and 13 bases lay outside the gene matches. The CDR3 runs to 14 residues. CDR1 and CDR2 (germline): SGHTA, FQGTGA. CDR3 amino acids: CASSSRGRVGEQFF. In nucleotides, the CDR3 is TGTGCCAGCAGCTCAAGAGGGAGGGTGGGTGAACAGTTCTTC.

The rearrangement links TRBV5-1 to TRBJ2-5, with TRBD1 matching over 9 bases. V gave up 3 bases and J gave up 11 bases; unmatched junction bases: 11. In germline, CDR1 is SGHRS, CDR2 YFSETQ. This CDR3 region has 14 residues. The CDR3: CASSWTGQGREQYF. DNA of the CDR3: TGCGCCAGCAGCTGGACGGGACAGGGAAGAGAGCAGTACTTC. The full variable domain, completed using reference TRBV5-1 and TRBJ2-5, is KAGVTQTPRYLIKTRGQQVTLSCSPISGHRSVSWYQQTPGQGLQFLFEYFSETQRNKGNFPGRFSGRQFSNSRSEMNVSTLELGDSALYLCASSWTGQGREQYFGPGTRLLVL.

The J gene is TRBJ2-7, the V gene TRBV5-1; 8 positions agree with TRBD2. The V segment lost 0 bases and the J segment 3 bases; nucleotides outside the gene matches: 2. CDR1 and CDR2 (germline): SGHRS, YFSETQ. This CDR3 region has 14 residues. The CDR3 DNA follows: TGCGCCAGCAGCTTGGAGGGACTAGACTACGAGCAGTACTTC. Encoded protein: CASSLEGLDYEQYF.

V usage is TRBV11-2 and J usage is TRBJ2-1; 9 bases are shared with TRBD2. Germline CDR1 is SGHAT and CDR2 is FQNNGV. The V segment lost 3 bases and the J segment 8 bases; nucleotides outside the gene matches: 11. CDR3 length equals 16 residues. This chain's CDR3 is CASSFLAGGLEYEQFF. The CDR3 region has the DNA TGTGCCAGCAGCTTTCTGGCGGGGGGGCTAGAATATGAGCAGTTCTTC. The full variable domain, with the rest looked up from reference TRBV11-2 and TRBJ2-1, is EAGVAQSPRYKIIEKRQSVAFWCNPISGHATLYWYQQILGQGPKLLIQFQNNGVVDDSQLPKDRFSAERLKGVDSTLKIQPAKLEDSAVYLCASSFLAGGLEYEQFFGPGTRLTVL.

This chain connects TRBV5-8 to TRBJ1-2; 8 bases match TRBD1. After removal of 4 bases from V and 4 bases from J, the junction contained 3 bases not matched to a gene. The germline CDR1 and CDR2 sequences are SGHTS and YDEGEE. The CDR3 runs 13 residues. Here the CDR3 DNA reads TGTGCCAGCAGCCTTGACAGGGGCTATGGCTACACCTTC. It codes for CASSLDRGYGYTF.

The chain is built from TRBV5-6 and TRBJ2-3; a possible D gene is TRBD2 (5 bases). The CDR3 covers 14 residues. Trimming shortened V by 0 bases and J by 7 bases, and 12 bases separated the two germline ends. CDR1 and CDR2 (germline): SGHDT, YYEEEE. Here the CDR3 reads CASSLGRHGNTQYF. DNA for the CDR3: TGTGCCAGCAGCTTGGGAAGGCACGGGAATACGCAGTATTTT. Together with reference TRBV5-6 and TRBJ2-3, the CDR3 gives the full variable domain: DAGVTQSPTHLIKTRGQQVTLRCSPKSGHDTVSWYQQALGQGPQFIFQYYEEEERQRGNFPDRFSGHQFPNYSSELNVNALLLGDSALYLCASSLGRHGNTQYFGPGTRLTVL.

Regarding this clone: The germline gene is not matched at one end of the junction; a read error may be the cause. This sequence joins TRBV2 and TRBJ2-2; the D gene is possibly TRBD2 (5 bases). From germline, CDR1 is SNHLY and CDR2 FYNNEI. The CDR3 has 14 amino acids. This CDR3 reads CTSSDTQRSGELFF. The CDR3, as DNA: TGTACCAGCAGTGATACCCAGCGGTCCGGGGAGCTGTTTTTT.

This sequence joins TRBV6-4 and TRBJ1-6; D unclear. V was trimmed by 0 bases and J by 12 bases, leaving 12 bases between them. CDR1 MRHNA and CDR2 SNTAGT come from the germline V gene. The CDR3 sequence is 14 residues long. DNA of the CDR3: TGTGCCAGCAGTGACTCTTCCCAAAGAGGACCCCTCCACTTT. It encodes CASSDSSQRGPLHF.

This chain joins TRBV18 and TRBJ1-1, with 8 bases aligning to TRBD1. V lost 1 base and J lost 3; bases outside the gene matches: 7. Germline values: CDR1 KGHSH, CDR2 LQKENI. This CDR3 is built from 16 residues. CDR3 nucleotides: TGTGCCAGCTCACCACGGACAGGGCCGATCGACACTGAAGCTTTCTTT. This encodes CASSPRTGPIDTEAFF.

This rearrangement joins TRBV19 to TRBJ1-5, with a possible D match to TRBD1 (5 bases). The CDR3 consists of 14 residues. V was pared by 7 bases and J by 7 bases, with 17 bases between. Germline lookup yields CDR1 LNHDA and CDR2 SQIVND (reference sequence). CDR3 in amino acids: CASTEGRVGQPQHF. DNA of the CDR3: TGTGCCAGTACCGAGGGGAGGGTGGGACAGCCCCAGCATTTT.

The chain has TRBV6-5 and TRBJ2-2; D unresolved. Germline CDR1 and CDR2: MNHEY and SVGAGI. This CDR3 has 13 amino acids. The V and J ends lost 0 bases and 4 bases respectively, with 3 bases between them. CDR3 region: CASSYSSTGELFF. The CDR3 region has the DNA TGTGCCAGCAGTTACTCGAGCACCGGGGAGCTGTTTTTT.

The chain uses TRBV28 and TRBJ1-5; tentatively, D is TRBD1 (6 bases). CDR3 length equals 15 residues. CDR1 MDHEN and CDR2 SYDVKM come from the germline V gene. V was trimmed by 8 bases and J by 2 bases, leaving 16 bases between them. CDR3 in DNA: TGTGCCAGCGTACCTACAGGGTATGGCAATCAGCCCCAGCATTTT. Its protein product is CASVPTGYGNQPQHF.

The rearrangement joins TRBV5-6 to TRBJ1-6; 9 bases fit TRBD1. CDR3 length equals 17 residues. The V and J ends lost 4 bases and 0 bases, in that order; junction bases with no gene match: 5. CDR1 and CDR2 from the germline V gene are SGHDT and YYEEEE. The CDR3 bases are TGTGCCAGCAGCGGCCGGGACAGGGCCTCCTATAATTCACCCCTCCACTTT. Its translation is CASSGRDRASYNSPLHF. Supplemented by reference TRBV5-6 and TRBJ1-6, the full variable domain reads DAGVTQSPTHLIKTRGQQVTLRCSPKSGHDTVSWYQQALGQGPQFIFQYYEEEERQRGNFPDRFSGHQFPNYSSELNVNALLLGDSALYLCASSGRDRASYNSPLHFGNGTRLTVT.

The V gene is TRBV4-2, the J gene TRBJ1-3, with D possibly TRBD1 on 5 matching bases. The germline V gene has CDR1 LGHNA and CDR2 YNFKEQ. The CDR3 consists of 13 residues. Trimming took off 1 base at V and 6 bases at J, with 7 bases between the two ends. The CDR3 bases are TGTGCCAGCAGCCAAGGCAGGGTAAACACCATATATTTT. Protein sequence: CASSQGRVNTIYF.

The rearrangement links TRBV7-9 to TRBJ2-5; D possibly corresponds to TRBD1 (6 bases). The germline V gene has CDR1 SEHNR and CDR2 FQNEAQ (reference sequence). The CDR3 runs 14 residues. The V gene lost 4 bases and the J gene lost 5 bases, with 14 bases spanning the gap. The CDR3 bases are TGTGCCAGCAGCTCCTCCGGGACAACGGAGACCCAGTACTTC. Its translation: CASSSSGTTETQYF.

The rearrangement uses TRBV18 and TRBJ2-2; D ambiguous. Trimming removed 3 bases at V and 9 bases at J, with 11 bases between. Germline CDR1 reads KGHSH; CDR2 reads LQKENI. This CDR3 region has 13 residues. This CDR3 is CASSPNTVRELFF. CDR3 DNA: TGTGCCAGCTCACCTAACACCGTCCGGGAGCTGTTTTTT.

This rearrangement joins TRBV7-2 to TRBJ2-1; 12 nucleotides line up with TRBD2. This CDR3 spans 15 amino acids. Germline CDR1 SGHTA, CDR2 FQGNSA. V shed 3 bases, J shed 9 bases, and the junction held 6 bases outside the gene matches. The CDR3 loop reads CASSLRASGGGEQFF. CDR3 nucleotide sequence: TGTGCCAGCAGCTTGAGGGCTAGCGGGGGGGGTGAGCAGTTCTTC.